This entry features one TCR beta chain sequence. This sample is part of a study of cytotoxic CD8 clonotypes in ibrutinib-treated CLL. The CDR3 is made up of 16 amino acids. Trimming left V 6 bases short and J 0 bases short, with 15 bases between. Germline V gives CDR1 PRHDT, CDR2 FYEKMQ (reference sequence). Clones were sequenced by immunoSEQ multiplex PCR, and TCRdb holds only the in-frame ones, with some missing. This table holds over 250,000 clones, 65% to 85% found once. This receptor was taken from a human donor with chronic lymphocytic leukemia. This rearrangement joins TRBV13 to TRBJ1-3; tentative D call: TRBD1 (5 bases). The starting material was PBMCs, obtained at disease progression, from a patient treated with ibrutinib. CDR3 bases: TGTGCCAGCAGAAATCGGGACGGTTCCTCTGGAAACACCATATATTTT. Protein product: CASRNRDGSSGNTIYF.